A single sample is the source of the 19 T cell receptor beta chains below, sequenced in a study of T cells in Graves' hyperthyroidism and ophthalmopathy. Amplification of TCR beta CDR3 regions was performed using RNA transcripts as template. First-round RT-PCR targeting the TCR CDR3 was performed with the HTBI primer set. TCRdb itself ran the multiplex PCR reads through MiXCR, one entry per CDR3 protein. This sample carries hundreds of thousands of distinct CDR3 sequences, about 20% of them seen once, and the ten largest clones take around a third. The material sequenced was blood. These receptor sequences come from a man between 25 and 39 years old with Graves' ophthalmopathy.

This clonotype was seen at least ten times. The gene calls are TRBV2 and TRBJ1-1, with D unresolved. With 2 bases removed from V and 4 bases from J, the gap between germline ends came to 5 bases. From germline, CDR1 is SNHLY and CDR2 FYNNEI. CDR3 length: 12 residues. CDR3 residues: CASSEQLTEAFF. DNA of the CDR3: TGTGCCAGCAGTGAACAGCTCACTGAAGCTTTCTTT.

This clonotype was picked up many times. The chain combines TRBV28 with TRBJ2-7; 8 bases agree with TRBD1. Germline V CDR1 and CDR2: MDHEN, SYDVKM. There are 13 residues in the CDR3. V dropped 8 bases and J dropped 2; count of bases not matched to a gene: 5. The CDR3 DNA sequence: TGTGCCAGCGCCCGACAGGGGCCCTACGAGCAGTACTTC. Its translation is CASARQGPYEQYF. The full variable domain, in which reference TRBV28 and TRBJ2-7 provide the parts outside the CDR3, is DVKVTQSSRYLVKRTGEKVFLECVQDMDHENMFWYRQDPGLGLRLIYFSYDVKMKEKGDIPEGYSVSREKKERFSLILESASTNQTSMYLCASARQGPYEQYFGPGTRLTVT.

This clonotype has a count of ten or more. The chain has TRBV28 and TRBJ2-7; tentative D call: TRBD2 (6 bases). CDR3 length: 13 residues. Germline V gene lookup returns CDR1 MDHEN and CDR2 SYDVKM. V dropped 2 bases and J dropped 9 bases, with 14 bases sitting between them. CDR3 sequence reads: CASSLMGGERQYF. The CDR3 bases are TGTGCCAGCAGTTTAATGGGCGGGGAGCGGCAGTACTTC.

The table lists this clonotype with a few counts. The gene calls are TRBV7-9 and TRBJ2-7, with 9 bases aligning to TRBD2. V lost 4 bases to trimming and J lost 4 bases; unmatched junction nucleotides: 5. Germline CDR1 and CDR2: SEHNR and FQNEAQ (reference sequence). The CDR3 spans 14 residues. This CDR3 reads CASSSLAGIYEQYF. CDR3 DNA sequence: TGTGCCAGCAGCTCCCTAGCGGGAATATACGAGCAGTACTTC.

This clonotype was seen repeatedly, ten times or more. The chain joins TRBV28 to TRBJ2-5, with D hard to call. Germline V CDR1 and CDR2: MDHEN, SYDVKM. The CDR3 totals 11 residues. V gave up 5 bases and J gave up 7 bases, with 8 bases separating them. In DNA form, the CDR3 reads TGTGCCAGCAGTCCCCATGGGACCCAGTACTTC. This encodes CASSPHGTQYF.

This clonotype was detected a few times. The genes are TRBV24-1 and TRBJ2-7; weak D call: TRBD2 (6 bases). Trimming removed 8 bases at V and 3 bases at J, with 19 bases between. CDR3 length equals 15 residues. The germline V gene encodes CDR1 KGHDR and CDR2 SFDVKD. As DNA, the CDR3 is TGTGCCACCAATCAAGACGGGAGAATTGACTACGAGCAGTACTTC. As protein: CATNQDGRIDYEQYF.

This clonotype was detected a few times. This sequence joins TRBV10-3 and TRBJ2-7; no reliable D call. The germline V gene has CDR1 ENHRY and CDR2 SYGVKD. V shed 2 bases and J shed 3 bases, with 8 bases lying between them. This CDR3 is 13 amino acids long. The CDR3 sequence: CAISEGQVYEQYF. The CDR3 DNA reads TGTGCCATCAGTGAGGGCCAAGTCTACGAGCAGTACTTC.

This clonotype has at least ten counts. The rearrangement joins TRBV6-2 or TRBV6-3 to TRBJ2-7; 9 bases are shared with TRBD2. CDR3 size: 15 residues. Germline CDR1 is MNHEY and CDR2 is SVGEGT. V was clipped by 7 bases and J by 1 base; unmatched bases: 8. The CDR3 DNA reads TGTGCCAGCAACTCTCCGGGACTAGCATCCTACGAGCAGTACTTC. This translates into CASNSPGLASYEQYF.

This clonotype was found a few times. V usage is TRBV3-1 and J usage is TRBJ2-1; TRBD2 matches at 12 bases. The J segment lost 8 bases and the V segment lost 0 bases, leaving 8 bases of the junction unmatched. CDR3 size: 17 residues. The germline CDR1 and CDR2 sequences are LGHDT and YNNKEL (reference sequence). Here the CDR3 DNA reads TGTGCCAGCAGCCAAGATGAACTAGCGGGGGGAAGGGATGAGCAGTTCTTC. Protein product: CASSQDELAGGRDEQFF.

The rearrangement uses TRBV5-5 and TRBJ2-3; D remains ambiguous. The V and J ends lost 4 bases and 2 bases respectively, with 14 bases between them. The CDR3 length is 15 residues. The V gene's germline CDR1 is SGHKS and CDR2 YYEKEE (reference sequence). CDR3: CASSEGLRYTDTQYF. The CDR3 DNA reads as TGTGCCAGCAGCGAAGGGCTCAGATACACAGATACGCAGTATTTT.

This clonotype was counted between two and nine times. This chain links TRBV19 with TRBJ1-5; no definite D call. V lost 7 bases and J lost 0, with 13 bases in between. CDR3 length: 15 amino acids. CDR1 LNHDA and CDR2 SQIVND come from the germline V gene (reference sequence). The CDR3 region is CASTREGYSNQPQHF. DNA of the CDR3: TGTGCCAGTACAAGAGAGGGTTATAGCAATCAGCCCCAGCATTTT.

CDR3 sequence reads: CASSHRRLAGSYNEQFF. CDR3 sequence (DNA): TGTGCCAGCAGCCATCGCCGACTAGCGGGATCCTACAATGAGCAGTTCTTC. The chain carries TRBV7-8 and TRBJ2-1; 11 positions agree with TRBD2. Germline V CDR1 and CDR2: SGHVS, FQNEAQ. V lost 5 bases to trimming and J lost 1 base; unmatched junction nucleotides: 7. This CDR3 region has 17 residues. Filled out from reference TRBV7-8 and TRBJ2-1, the complete variable domain reads GAGVSQSPRYKVAKRGQDVALRCDPISGHVSLFWYQQALGQGPEFLTYFQNEAQLDKSGLPSDRFFAERPEGSVSTLKIQRTQQEDSAVYLCASSHRRLAGSYNEQFFGPGTRLTVL.

This clonotype was picked up many times. This chain joins TRBV7-8 and TRBJ2-3; unclear D gene. Between the trimmed V and J ends, which lost 5 bases and 0 bases, there was a span of 15 bases. The CDR3 loop spans 16 amino acids. Germline V gene data show CDR1 as SGHVS and CDR2 as FQNEAQ. CDR3 in amino acids: CASSPYTTPSTDTQYF. CDR3 nucleotides: TGTGCCAGCAGCCCCTATACGACACCTAGCACAGATACGCAGTATTTT.

V gene TRBV7-8 combines with J gene TRBJ2-2; maybe TRBD2 (5 bases). Trimming removed 7 bases from V and 1 base from J, with 10 bases in between. This CDR3 has 14 amino acids. Germline lookup yields CDR1 SGHVS and CDR2 FQNEAQ. The CDR3: CASKRAENTGELFF. In DNA form, the CDR3 reads TGTGCCAGCAAACGAGCGGAGAACACCGGGGAGCTGTTTTTT.

This clonotype was observed at least ten times. The chain couples TRBV10-3 to TRBJ2-7; 9 bases line up with TRBD1. Germline V gene lookup returns CDR1 ENHRY and CDR2 SYGVKD. V was clipped by 11 bases and J by 5 bases; unmatched bases: 10. The CDR3 is made up of 13 amino acids. The CDR3 nucleotides read TGTGCCGTCCGGGACAGGGAGGTCCACGAGCAGTACTTC. Its protein is CAVRDREVHEQYF.

In this sample, this clonotype turned up a few times. The chain recombines TRBV5-1 with TRBJ2-1; no definite D call. The length of the CDR3 is 16 residues. Germline loops: CDR1 SGHRS, CDR2 YFSETQ. The V gene lost 0 bases and the J gene lost 10 bases, with 20 bases spanning the gap. The CDR3, as DNA: TGCGCCAGCAGCTTGGATGGCTCACCCCTCACGTCCGAGCAGTTCTTC. It encodes CASSLDGSPLTSEQFF.

This clonotype was observed many times. This chain links TRBV28 with TRBJ2-7; 7 nucleotides align to TRBD1. This CDR3 has 14 residues. V gave up 2 bases and J gave up 2 bases; unmatched junction bases: 3. Germline loops: CDR1 MDHEN, CDR2 SYDVKM. As DNA, the CDR3 is TGTGCCAGCAGTTTAAGGGACAGCCCCTACGAGCAGTACTTC. Translated, it gives CASSLRDSPYEQYF.

The chain employs TRBV6-1 and TRBJ1-1; D gene uncertain. The germline V and J ends were trimmed by 2 bases and 6 bases, with 10 bases remaining between them. Looked up from germline, CDR1 is MNHNS and CDR2 is SASEGT. This CDR3 has 13 residues. For the CDR3, the DNA is TGTGCCAGCAGTGAATGGTCAGGACCTGAAGCTTTCTTT. It encodes CASSEWSGPEAFF.

This clonotype occurred many times. The V and J genes are TRBV20-1 and TRBJ1-5, with D possibly matching TRBD1 (5 bases). Germline V gives CDR1 DFQATT, CDR2 SNEGSKA (reference sequence). Trimming took off 0 bases at V and 0 bases at J, with 12 bases between the two ends. The CDR3 is 16 amino acids. Written as DNA, the CDR3 is TGCAGTGCTAGAGATATTCAGGGACGTAGCAATCAGCCCCAGCATTTT. Translation: CSARDIQGRSNQPQHF.